Listed here are 20 T cell receptor beta chains from one sample, sequenced in a study of blood T cells in healthy people across ages. It was with a sample-barcoded 5' primer and a J-beta primer mix that a second PCR of roughly 7 to 12 cycles was run. MiXCR, applied by TCRdb to the 5' RACE reads, yields one record per CDR3 protein. The table has about a million distinct CDR3 sequences, just over 50% seen once. The source material was blood. The receptors were gathered from a woman in her sixties or seventies in good health.

A few counts support this clonotype. This chain joins TRBV7-9 and TRBJ2-5; TRBD2 is a possible D gene (6 bases). This CDR3 comprises 15 residues. V was cut by 1 base and J by 4 bases, with 13 bases left in between. From germline, CDR1 is SEHNR and CDR2 FQNEAQ (reference sequence). The CDR3 DNA reads TGTGCCAGCAGCTTAGGCGGGAATTATTTAGAGACCCAGTACTTC. Encoded protein: CASSLGGNYLETQYF. The full variable domain, with the rest looked up from reference TRBV7-9 and TRBJ2-5, is DTGVSQNPRHKITKRGQNVTFRCDPISEHNRLYWYRQTLGQGPEFLTYFQNEAQLEKSRLLSDRFSAERPKGSFSTLEIQRTEQGDSAMYLCASSLGGNYLETQYFGPGTRLLVL.

V usage is TRBV5-1 and J usage is TRBJ2-5, with D possibly being TRBD1 (5 bases). The DNA end lines up better with TRBJ2-7; the J call may be wrong. The length of the CDR3 is 15 residues. Germline assignment: CDR1 SGHRS and CDR2 YFSETQ. CDR3 residues: CASRGHTTGRYEQYF. In nucleotides, the CDR3 is TGCGCCAGCAGGGGCCACACTACAGGACGCTACGAGCAGTACTTC.

The chain has TRBV7-2 and TRBJ1-2; 8 positions agree with TRBD1. Germline CDR1 reads SGHTA; CDR2 reads FQGNSA. The CDR3 runs 15 residues. V was clipped by 5 bases and J by 7 bases; unmatched bases: 12. The CDR3 reads CASSRPSGQAGGYTF. In DNA form, the CDR3 reads TGTGCCAGCAGCCGCCCTTCGGGACAGGCTGGTGGCTACACCTTC.

V and J are TRBV20-1 and TRBJ2-1, with 10 bases lining up with TRBD2. The J segment lost 4 bases and the V segment lost 2 bases, leaving 11 bases of the junction unmatched. The CDR3 loop spans 17 amino acids. Looked up from germline, CDR1 is DFQATT and CDR2 is SNEGSKA (reference sequence). The chain's CDR3 is CSARPPRTSGIYNEQFF. The CDR3 nucleotides are TGCAGTGCTAGACCGCCCAGGACTAGCGGAATTTACAATGAGCAGTTCTTC.

The rearrangement joins TRBV27 to TRBJ2-7; D call uncertain. The CDR3 runs to 16 residues. V was trimmed by 2 bases and J by 2 bases, leaving 16 bases between them. CDR1 is MNHEY, CDR2 SMNVEV, per germline (reference sequence). CDR3 in DNA: TGTGCCAGCAGTTTAAAGGGCCTATCAACTACCTACGAGCAGTACTTC. This gives the protein CASSLKGLSTTYEQYF.

The V gene is TRBV6-5, the J gene TRBJ2-1, with D unclear. CDR1 MNHEY and CDR2 SVGAGI come from the germline V gene. Trimming stripped 3 bases from V and 4 bases from J, with 13 bases between. The CDR3 totals 15 residues. The CDR3 bases are TGTGCCAGCAGTTATCGTACTGGATATTACAATGAGCAGTTCTTC. This gives the protein CASSYRTGYYNEQFF.

This clonotype appeared a few times. The V call is TRBV20-1, the J call TRBJ2-2; D possibly corresponds to TRBD2 (6 bases). Trimming removed 6 bases at V and 2 bases at J, with 13 bases between. This CDR3 comprises 14 residues. CDR1 and CDR2 from the germline V gene are DFQATT and SNEGSKA (reference sequence). The CDR3 DNA sequence: TGCAGTGCGGGAACGGCGGGAAACACCGGGGAGCTGTTTTTT. Residues: CSAGTAGNTGELFF.

In this sample, this clonotype turned up once. One end of the junction does not line up with germline, which may come from a read error. This rearrangement joins TRBV7-2 to TRBJ2-7; D uncertain. CDR1 is SGHTA and CDR2 is FQGNSA in the germline V gene. This CDR3 region has 13 residues. The CDR3 DNA reads as TGTGCCAGCAGCCCCTACGACTCCTACGGGCAGTACTTC. Its translation: CASSPYDSYGQYF. Variable domain in full (rest from reference TRBV7-2 and TRBJ2-7): GAGVSQSPSNKVTEKGKDVELRCDPISGHTALYWYRQSLGQGLEFLIYFQGNSAPDKSGLPSDRFSAERTGGSVSTLTIQRTQQEDSAVYLCASSPYDSYGQYFGPGTRLTVT.

The gene calls are TRBV29-1 and TRBJ2-3; D uncertain. CDR1 and CDR2 from the germline V gene are SQVTM and ANQGSEA. The CDR3 is 12 amino acids. Trimming pared 7 bases from V and 1 base from J, leaving 9 bases between. The CDR3 is CSGATRTDTQYF. CDR3 in DNA: TGCAGCGGTGCGACTCGCACAGATACGCAGTATTTT.

This clonotype was recorded only once. The chain recombines TRBV4-2 with TRBJ2-7, with D maybe TRBD2 (5 bases). Looked up from germline, CDR1 is LGHNA and CDR2 is YNFKEQ. CDR3 length: 16 amino acids. The V end was cut by 2 bases, the J end by 0 bases, with 14 bases between. The CDR3 coding sequence is TGTGCCAGCAGCCAACTGGCTAGCCCGAGCTCCTACGAGCAGTACTTC. Translated: CASSQLASPSSYEQYF.

This chain connects TRBV5-1 to TRBJ2-1; D might be TRBD1 (6 bases). V lost 2 bases, J lost 4 bases, and 13 bases lay in between. Per germline, CDR1 SGHRS and CDR2 YFSETQ. The length of the CDR3 is 15 residues. The CDR3 region has the DNA TGCGCCAGCAGCTTAACAGGGACCACTTACAATGAGCAGTTCTTC. Encoded protein: CASSLTGTTYNEQFF.

At least ten counts were recorded for this clonotype. The chain carries TRBV20-1 and TRBJ2-7; 9 bases agree with TRBD1. Trimming at V came to 4 bases and at J to 1 base, leaving 11 bases not matched to a gene. From germline, CDR1 is DFQATT and CDR2 SNEGSKA (reference sequence). CDR3 length: 16 residues. The CDR3 DNA is TGCAGTGCTATCTCCCCGGACAGGGGTCAATCCTACGAGCAGTACTTC. It encodes CSAISPDRGQSYEQYF.

V usage is TRBV6-2 or TRBV6-3 and J usage is TRBJ2-5; TRBD2 is a possible D gene (7 bases). V dropped 11 bases and J dropped 10 bases, with 17 bases sitting between them. In germline, CDR1 is MNHEY, CDR2 SVGEGT. The CDR3 consists of 11 residues. CDR3 coding DNA: TGTGCCTCCTCCGAGGGGGGGGACCAGTACTTC. This gives the protein CASSEGGDQYF.

The count of this clonotype is one. CDR3 nucleotides: TGTGCCAGCAGCTTCCCAGCGGGAGGGCCAAACACCGGGGAGCTGTTTTTT. It is translated as CASSFPAGGPNTGELFF. This rearrangement joins TRBV11-2 to TRBJ2-2; 10 bases line up with TRBD2. The germline gives CDR1 SGHAT, CDR2 FQNNGV. J was trimmed by 2 bases and V by 3 bases; bases with no gene match: 6. This CDR3 contains 17 residues.

V gene TRBV30 combines with J gene TRBJ2-5; D tentatively reads TRBD1 or TRBD2 (5 bases each). CDR1 is GTSNPN, CDR2 SVGIG, per germline (reference sequence). The CDR3 has 15 residues. Trimming stripped 1 base from V and 1 base from J, with 13 bases between. The CDR3 nucleotides are TGTGCCTGGAGTGGTGGGTTCGGGACCCAAGAGACCCAGTACTTC. Translated: CAWSGGFGTQETQYF. Using reference TRBV30 and TRBJ2-5 for the parts outside the CDR3, the full variable domain is SQTIHQWPATLVQPVGSPLSLECTVEGTSNPNLYWYRQAAGRGLQLLFYSVGIGQISSEVPQNLSASRPQDRQFILSSKKLLLSDSGFYLCAWSGGFGTQETQYFGPGTRLLVL.

The chain combines TRBV12-3 or TRBV12-4 with TRBJ2-1; no clear D gene. V was trimmed by 8 bases and J by 3 bases, leaving 8 bases between them. The CDR3 sequence is 12 residues long. For the CDR3, the DNA is TGTGCCAGCGGACGGATCTACAATGAGCAGTTCTTC. As protein: CASGRIYNEQFF.

The gene calls are TRBV6-5 and TRBJ2-7; D perhaps matches TRBD1 (5 bases). V lost 2 bases and J 6 bases, leaving 20 bases between the germline ends. Germline V gives CDR1 MNHEY, CDR2 SVGAGI. This CDR3 has 16 residues. CDR3 coding DNA: TGTGCCAGCAGTTACGTGACAGAGTACGAACGGGCCGAGCAGTACTTC. Amino acid sequence: CASSYVTEYERAEQYF.

J is TRBJ2-7 and V is TRBV30; D could derive from TRBD1 or TRBD2 (5 bases each). With 5 bases removed from V and 3 bases from J, the gap between germline ends came to 11 bases. Germline V gives CDR1 GTSNPN, CDR2 SVGIG (reference sequence). The CDR3 has 12 amino acids. CDR3 in DNA: TGTGCCTGGGACCGGGACCTCTACGAGCAGTACTTC. This encodes CAWDRDLYEQYF. Complete variable domain (other parts from reference TRBV30 and TRBJ2-7): SQTIHQWPATLVQPVGSPLSLECTVEGTSNPNLYWYRQAAGRGLQLLFYSVGIGQISSEVPQNLSASRPQDRQFILSSKKLLLSDSGFYLCAWDRDLYEQYFGPGTRLTVT.

V gene TRBV5-1 combines with J gene TRBJ2-1; 9 bases match TRBD2. In germline, CDR1 is SGHRS, CDR2 YFSETQ. The length of the CDR3 is 15 residues. Unmatched junction bases numbered 3, after V lost 2 bases and J lost 3 bases. Written as DNA, the CDR3 is TGCGCCAGCAGCTTCGCTAGCGGGAACTACAATGAGCAGTTCTTC. Its protein is CASSFASGNYNEQFF. The whole variable domain, filled in from reference TRBV5-1 and TRBJ2-1, reads KAGVTQTPRYLIKTRGQQVTLSCSPISGHRSVSWYQQTPGQGLQFLFEYFSETQRNKGNFPGRFSGRQFSNSRSEMNVSTLELGDSALYLCASSFASGNYNEQFFGPGTRLTVL.

This chain connects TRBV3-1 to TRBJ1-2; D is unresolved. Per the germline V gene, CDR1 is LGHDT and CDR2 is YNNKEL (reference sequence). Trimming took off 0 bases at V and 4 bases at J, with 15 bases between the two ends. This CDR3 comprises 16 residues. CDR3 residues: CASSQDNRAARYGYTF. In nucleotides, the CDR3 is TGTGCCAGCAGCCAAGATAATCGGGCAGCCCGCTATGGCTACACCTTC. The full variable domain, in which reference TRBV3-1 and TRBJ1-2 provide the parts outside the CDR3, is DTAVSQTPKYLVTQMGNDKSIKCEQNLGHDTMYWYKQDSKKFLKIMFSYNNKELIINETVPNRFSPKSPDKAHLNLHINSLELGDSAVYFCASSQDNRAARYGYTFGSGTRLTVV.